One sample yielded the 14 T cell receptor beta chains listed below, sequenced in a study of cytomegalovirus exposure and HLA in healthy donors. PCR involved 60 Vbeta and 13 Jbeta primers. The protocol was immunoSEQ multiplex PCR, while the TCRdb copy is restricted to in-frame clones and leaves out a portion. The table records some 130,000 clones, around three quarters of them present only once. Sequencing was performed on PBMCs. These receptors originate from a man between 25 and 39 years old in good health.

Only a few counts were recorded for this clone. This chain links TRBV19 with TRBJ2-1, with a tentative D call TRBD1 (5 bases). The V gene lost 2 bases and the J gene lost 3 bases, with 11 bases spanning the gap. CDR3 length equals 15 residues. CDR1 is LNHDA, CDR2 SQIVND, per germline (reference sequence). The CDR3 sequence: CASSISWQGYNEQFF. DNA of the CDR3: TGTGCCAGTAGTATAAGCTGGCAGGGCTACAATGAGCAGTTCTTC. Full variable domain (outside the CDR3, taken from reference TRBV19 and TRBJ2-1): DGGITQSPKYLFRKEGQNVTLSCEQNLNHDAMYWYRQDPGQGLRLIYYSQIVNDFQKGDIAEGYSVSREKKESFPLTVTSAQKNPTAFYLCASSISWQGYNEQFFGPGTRLTVL.

V gene TRBV9 combines with J gene TRBJ1-1, with TRBD1 identical over 11 bases. After removal of 3 bases from V and 5 bases from J, the junction contained 15 bases not matched to a gene. The germline V gene has CDR1 SGDLS and CDR2 YYNGEE. This CDR3 spans 18 amino acids. The CDR3 DNA follows: TGTGCCAGCAGCGGGGACAAGGGGACAGGGGGACGGGGGACTGAAGCTTTCTTT. It codes for CASSGDKGTGGRGTEAFF.

V is TRBV28 and J is TRBJ2-7; TRBD1 might be the D (6 bases). CDR3 length: 15 residues. CDR1 MDHEN and CDR2 SYDVKM come from the germline V gene. Trimming left V 5 bases short and J 0 bases short, with 14 bases between. In DNA form, the CDR3 reads TGTGCCAGCAGTATCGGACAGTCGGGCTCCTACGAGCAGTACTTC. Translated, it gives CASSIGQSGSYEQYF.

A word on this clone: An end of the junction does not agree with germline; a read error may underlie this. The chain uses TRBV7-9 and TRBJ2-2; 11 bases align to TRBD2. The CDR3 length is 17 residues. Germline assignment: CDR1 SEHNR and CDR2 FQNEAQ (reference sequence). The CDR3: CSSMPASGRIGTGELFF. CDR3 nucleotide sequence: TGTTCCAGCATGCCTGCTAGCGGGAGGATCGGCACCGGGGAGCTGTTTTTT. The full variable domain, its missing parts supplied by reference TRBV7-9 and TRBJ2-2, is DTGVSQNPRHKITKRGQNVTFRCDPISEHNRLYWYRQTLGQGPEFLTYFQNEAQLEKSRLLSDRFSAERPKGSFSTLEIQRTEQGDSAMYLCSSMPASGRIGTGELFFGEGSRLTVL.

V and J are TRBV30 and TRBJ1-5; 10 bases are shared with TRBD1. Germline lookup yields CDR1 GTSNPN and CDR2 SVGIG (reference sequence). The CDR3 is made up of 13 amino acids. Trimming at V came to 1 base and at J to 8 bases, leaving 2 bases not matched to a gene. Here the CDR3 reads CAWSGTGGEPQHF. As DNA, the CDR3 is TGTGCCTGGAGTGGGACAGGGGGGGAGCCCCAGCATTTT. The entire variable domain, with the rest obtained from reference TRBV30 and TRBJ1-5, is as follows: SQTIHQWPATLVQPVGSPLSLECTVEGTSNPNLYWYRQAAGRGLQLLFYSVGIGQISSEVPQNLSASRPQDRQFILSSKKLLLSDSGFYLCAWSGTGGEPQHFGDGTRLSIL.

A few counts support this clone. The rearrangement uses TRBV6-1 and TRBJ1-1, with D perhaps matching TRBD1 (6 bases). In germline, CDR1 is MNHNS, CDR2 SASEGT. The ends were cut back, 3 bases at V and 8 bases at J, with 22 bases in the middle. The CDR3 spans 16 residues. The CDR3 loop is CASSETTPDSGGEAFF. Here the CDR3 DNA reads TGTGCCAGCAGTGAGACGACCCCGGACAGCGGGGGAGAAGCTTTCTTT.

This chain connects TRBV4-2 to TRBJ2-7; TRBD2 agrees at 13 bases. The CDR3 extends over 18 amino acids. V shed 0 bases, J shed 1 base, and the junction held 6 bases outside the gene matches. Germline values: CDR1 LGHNA, CDR2 YNFKEQ. CDR3 DNA: TGTGCCAGCAGCCAAGAGGGGGGACTAGCGGGAAAATCCTACGAGCAGTACTTC. Residues: CASSQEGGLAGKSYEQYF.

The rearrangement uses TRBV5-4 and TRBJ2-3, with D maybe TRBD2 (6 bases). The germline V gene encodes CDR1 SGHNT and CDR2 YYREEE (reference sequence). Trimming left V 2 bases short and J 4 bases short, with 14 bases between. This CDR3 has 15 residues. CDR3 sequence reads: CASSFSGNGADTQYF. CDR3 bases: TGTGCCAGCAGCTTTAGCGGAAATGGGGCAGATACGCAGTATTTT.

With regard to this clone: The same CDR3 also results from other DNA sequences found in this sample. The genes are TRBV6-4 and TRBJ2-3; TRBD1 aligns across 7 bases. The CDR3 sequence is 14 residues long. V dropped 3 bases and J dropped 2; count of bases not matched to a gene: 2. Germline CDR1 is MRHNA and CDR2 is SNTAGT. CDR3 nucleotide sequence: TGTGCCAGCAGTGAGCAGGGGGACACAGATACGCAGTATTTT. It specifies CASSEQGDTDTQYF.

The CDR3 DNA reads as TGTGCCAGCAGCCAAGACGCGGGGAATGAGCAGTTCTTC. It codes for CASSQDAGNEQFF. The chain combines TRBV14 with TRBJ2-1; TRBD2 is a possible D gene (6 bases). Trimming stripped 0 bases from V and 7 bases from J, with 7 bases between. This CDR3 is built from 13 residues. The germline V gene encodes CDR1 SGHDN and CDR2 FVKESK.

This sequence joins TRBV4-1 and TRBJ1-4, with D maybe TRBD1 (6 bases). The CDR3 loop spans 17 amino acids. Trimming took 0 bases from V and 4 from J, leaving 15 bases between them. Germline CDR1 reads MGHRA; CDR2 reads YSYEKL. CDR3 sequence reads: CASSQDLNRAINEKLFF. The CDR3 nucleotides are TGCGCCAGCAGCCAAGATCTAAACAGGGCGATTAATGAAAAACTGTTTTTT.

The CDR3 nucleotides read TGTGCCAGCAGTTTTTCGACTAGCGGCACAGATACGCAGTATTTT. Translated: CASSFSTSGTDTQYF. V usage is TRBV28 and J usage is TRBJ2-3, with 8 bases that match TRBD2. The length of the CDR3 is 15 residues. Germline V gene sequence: CDR1 MDHEN, CDR2 SYDVKM. Losses at the gene ends were 3 bases for V and 1 base for J; bases not matched to a gene: 3.

The CDR3: CASSESTSGRLYEQYF. The CDR3 DNA follows: TGCGCCAGCAGTGAGTCTACTAGCGGGAGACTATACGAGCAGTACTTC. The chain joins TRBV10-1 to TRBJ2-5, with 11 bases that match TRBD2. The J call is uncertain, as TRBJ2-7 better fits the DNA end. Germline assignment: CDR1 WNHNN and CDR2 SYGVQD (reference sequence). The CDR3 has 16 amino acids.

The rearrangement links TRBV4-1 to TRBJ1-1; TRBD1 might be the D (6 bases). Germline loops: CDR1 MGHRA, CDR2 YSYEKL. V lost 0 bases to trimming and J lost 5 bases, with 22 bases between them. The CDR3 is made up of 18 amino acids. The CDR3 DNA sequence: TGCGCCAGCAGCCAAGAACAGAGGGACATATTCCGGAGGACTGAAGCTTTCTTT. Translated, it gives CASSQEQRDIFRRTEAFF.